Listed below are T cell receptor beta chains from one sample, sequenced in a study of tumor-infiltrating lymphocytes in primary liver carcinoma. TCRdb itself ran the multiplex PCR reads through MiXCR, one entry per CDR3 protein. The sample lists about 310,000 distinct CDR3 sequences, roughly 60% occurring once. Sequenced material: peripheral blood. The receptors were gathered from a man aged 35 to 55 with primary liver carcinoma and hepatitis B virus infection. Each CDR3 is given with its conserved first and last residue. The D gene is left open where the match is weak. Clone sizes are given selectively: once, few, many, or a class where the clone is expanded.

V: TRBV12-3/TRBV12-4
J: TRBJ2-7
length: 15
D: NA
size: many
CDR3: CASSLPGSGPYEQYF
DNA: TGTGCCAGCAGTCTCCCGGGTAGCGGTCCCTACGAGCAGTACTTC

V: TRBV5-1
J: TRBJ2-3
length: 17
D: TRBD2
size: NA
CDR3: CASSPELGLVGTDTQYF
DNA: TGCGCCAGCAGCCCCGAACTGGGACTAGTGGGCACAGATACGCAGTATTTT

V: TRBV7-9
J: TRBJ2-1
length: 12
D: NA
size: NA
CDR3: CARETLRGGQFF
DNA: TGTGCCAGAGAGACGCTTAGGGGGGGGCAGTTCTTC

V: TRBV10-2
J: TRBJ1-1
length: 13
D: NA
size: many
CDR3: CASSQGGGTEAFF
DNA: TGCGCCAGCAGTCAAGGGGGGGGCACTGAAGCTTTCTTT

V: TRBV6-2/TRBV6-3
J: TRBJ1-4
length: 15
D: NA
size: NA
CDR3: CASSYWAGTNEKLLF
DNA: TGTGCCAGTAGTTACTGGGCAGGAACTAATGAAAAACTGCTTTTT

V: TRBV5-1
J: TRBJ2-1
length: 14
D: NA
size: NA
CDR3: CAGSLEGGRDEQFF
DNA: TGCGCCGGCAGCTTGGAGGGGGGGAGAGATGAGCAGTTCTTC

V: TRBV11-2
J: TRBJ2-2
length: 17
D: TRBD2
size: many
CDR3: CASSRRVTSGNTGELFF
DNA: TGTGCCAGCAGCCGACGGGTGACTAGCGGGAACACCGGGGAGCTGTTTTTT

V: TRBV6-6
J: TRBJ1-5
length: 13
D: NA
size: NA
CDR3: CASSLRGNQSQHF
DNA: TGTGCCAGCAGCCTAAGAGGTAATCAGTCCCAGCATTTT

V: TRBV6-6
J: TRBJ1-1
length: 16
D: NA
size: once
CDR3: CASSWISGGMDTEAVF
DNA: TGTGCCAGCAGCTGGATATCGGGGGGGATGGACACTGAAGCTGTCTTT

V: TRBV5-8
J: TRBJ1-1
length: 14
D: NA
size: NA
CDR3: CASSTGQWNTEAFF
DNA: TGTGCCAGCAGCACAGGACAGTGGAACACTGAAGCTTTCTTT

V: TRBV4-3
J: TRBJ1-5
length: 16
D: TRBD1
size: many
CDR3: CASSQDRGTGHQPQHF
DNA: TGCGCCAGCAGCCAAGATCGGGGGACAGGGCATCAGCCCCAGCATTTT

V: TRBV4-2
J: TRBJ1-2
length: 16
D: TRBD1
size: NA
CDR3: CASSPPGTGSDYDCTF
DNA: TGTGCCAGCAGCCCCCCCGGGACAGGTTCGGACTATGACTGCACCTTC

V: TRBV25-1
J: TRBJ2-3
length: 15
D: NA
size: NA
CDR3: CVSSAYGGMKDTQYF
DNA: TGTGTCAGCAGTGCGTATGGGGGGATGAAAGATACGCAGTATTTT

V: TRBV4-2
J: TRBJ1-5
length: 15
D: NA
size: NA
CDR3: CASSQDETGNQPQHF
DNA: TGTGCCAGCAGCCAAGATGAAACAGGCAATCAGCCCCAGCATTTT

V: TRBV24-1
J: TRBJ2-5
length: 14
D: NA
size: once
CDR3: CATSAPGGLETQYF
DNA: TGTGCCACCAGTGCCCCTGGGGGGCTGGAGACCCAGTACTTC

V: TRBV11-1
J: TRBJ2-5
length: 11
D: NA
size: many
CDR3: CASSSQETQYF
DNA: TGTGCCAGCAGTTCCCAAGAGACCCAGTACTTC

V: TRBV29-1
J: TRBJ1-4
length: 14
D: NA
size: NA
CDR3: CSGRDRATNEKLFF
DNA: TGCAGTGGTAGAGACAGAGCAACTAATGAAAAACTGTTTTTT

V: TRBV5-1
J: TRBJ2-1
length: 15
D: NA
size: few
CDR3: CASSLAGRGLNEQFF
DNA: TGCGCCAGCAGCTTGGCGGGACGGGGTTTGAATGAGCAGTTCTTC

V: TRBV7-9
J: TRBJ2-5
length: 14
D: NA
size: NA
CDR3: CASRPPGFLETQYF
DNA: TGTGCCAGCCGACCACCGGGGTTTTTAGAGACCCAGTACTTC

V: TRBV4-1
J: TRBJ1-5
length: 15
D: NA
size: many
CDR3: CASSQDLGFSQPQHF
DNA: TGCGCCAGCAGCCAAGATTTGGGTTTTAGTCAGCCCCAGCATTTT

V: TRBV12-3/TRBV12-4
J: TRBJ2-5
length: 12
D: NA
size: many
CDR3: CASSSGSETQYF
DNA: TGTGCCAGCAGTTCTGGGTCAGAGACCCAGTACTTC

V: TRBV5-4
J: TRBJ2-3
length: 17
D: TRBD2
size: NA
CDR3: CASSSGTSGRRGDTQYF
DNA: TGTGCCAGCAGCTCGGGGACTAGCGGGAGGAGAGGAGATACGCAGTATTTT

V: TRBV4-2
J: TRBJ2-7
length: 16
D: NA
size: NA
CDR3: CASSHDRVAKSYEQYF
DNA: TGTGCCAGCAGCCATGATAGAGTGGCCAAATCCTACGAGCAGTACTTC

V: TRBV6-1
J: TRBJ2-4
length: 15
D: NA
size: NA
CDR3: CAAIRDLFAKNIQYF
DNA: TGTGCCGCCATCCGGGACTTATTTGCCAAAAACATTCAGTACTTC

V: TRBV5-4
J: TRBJ1-1
length: 18
D: NA
size: NA
CDR3: CASSLPPGSAGSNTEAFF
DNA: TGTGCCAGCAGCCTACCCCCGGGGTCGGCAGGTTCGAACACTGAAGCTTTCTTT

V: TRBV28
J: TRBJ1-1
length: 12
D: NA
size: NA
CDR3: CAISAGNTEASF
DNA: TGTGCCATTTCGGCAGGGAACACTGAAGCTTCCTTT

V: TRBV28
J: TRBJ2-2
length: 16
D: NA
size: NA
CDR3: CASRLGGGRWTGELFF
DNA: TGTGCCAGCAGGCTGGGGGGCGGTCGTTGGACCGGGGAGCTGTTTTTT

V: TRBV4-2
J: TRBJ2-7
length: 12
D: NA
size: NA
CDR3: CASSQDGGEQCF
DNA: TGTGCCAGCAGCCAAGATGGGGGCGAGCAGTGCTTC

V: TRBV29-1
J: TRBJ1-2
length: 12
D: NA
size: once
CDR3: CSVDKVGSVYTF
DNA: TGCAGCGTTGATAAAGTGGGCAGTGTCTACACCTTC

V: TRBV2
J: TRBJ2-1
length: 14
D: TRBD1
size: NA
CDR3: CASRRDRTYNEQFF
DNA: TGTGCCAGCAGAAGGGACAGGACCTACAATGAGCAGTTCTTC

V: TRBV6-6
J: TRBJ2-7
length: 17
D: TRBD1
size: NA
CDR3: CASSYLTGGPSGNEQYF
DNA: TGTGCCAGCAGTTACTTAACAGGGGGCCCTTCGGGGAACGAGCAGTACTTC

V: TRBV6-1
J: TRBJ1-2
length: 16
D: TRBD1
size: NA
CDR3: CASSELGAGGPYDYTF
DNA: TGTGCCAGCAGTGAATTGGGGGCAGGGGGACCCTATGACTACACCTTC

V: TRBV5-1
J: TRBJ2-7
length: 13
D: NA
size: NA
CDR3: CASSRETAYEQYF
DNA: TGCGCCAGCAGCCGAGAGACAGCCTACGAGCAATACTTC

V: TRBV7-2
J: TRBJ1-5
length: 14
D: NA
size: NA
CDR3: CASTASAGMEPQHF
DNA: TGTGCCAGCACTGCCTCCGCTGGAATGGAGCCCCAGCATTTT

V: TRBV5-1
J: TRBJ1-1
length: 14
D: NA
size: few
CDR3: CASSLGHPNTEAFF
DNA: TGCGCCAGCAGCTTGGGACACCCGAACACTGAAGCTTTCTTT

V: TRBV13
J: TRBJ2-5
length: 15
D: NA
size: NA
CDR3: CASSPRRGLTETQYF
DNA: TGTGCCAGCAGCCCCCGACGAGGGTTGACAGAGACCCAGTACTTC

V: TRBV6-1
J: TRBJ1-5
length: 15
D: TRBD1
size: many
CDR3: CASSESGQHNQPQHF
DNA: TGTGCCAGCAGTGAATCGGGACAGCACAATCAGCCCCAGCATTTT

V: TRBV11-1
J: TRBJ2-7
length: 13
D: NA
size: NA
CDR3: CASSLGLDYELYF
DNA: TGTGCCAGCAGCCTTGGATTAGACTACGAGCTGTACTTC

V: TRBV6-1
J: TRBJ1-6
length: 16
D: NA
size: NA
CDR3: CANSEVWQANRSPLHF
DNA: TGTGCCAACAGTGAAGTATGGCAGGCGAACCGATCACCCCTCCACTTT

V: TRBV12-3/TRBV12-4
J: TRBJ1-2
length: 15
D: NA
size: once
CDR3: CASSPEQGLIYGHIF
DNA: TGTGCCAGCAGTCCCGAACAGGGCCTGATCTATGGCCACATCTTC

V: TRBV6-1
J: TRBJ1-3
length: 13
D: NA
size: many
CDR3: CASSETAGNTIYF
DNA: TGTGCCAGCAGTGAAACAGCTGGAAACACCATATATTTT

V: TRBV5-1
J: TRBJ2-2
length: 15
D: NA
size: few
CDR3: CASSLVGSNGGELFF
DNA: TGCGCCAGCAGCTTGGTCGGGAGTAACGGCGGGGAGCTGTTTTTT

V: TRBV30
J: TRBJ1-2
length: 16
D: NA
size: NA
CDR3: CAWEAASTGGAYGYTF
DNA: TGTGCCTGGGAAGCCGCCTCGACGGGTGGGGCTTATGGCTACACCTTC

V: TRBV11-3
J: TRBJ2-5
length: 14
D: TRBD1
size: NA
CDR3: CASSTGTAQDTQYF
DNA: TGTGCCAGCAGCACCGGGACAGCCCAAGATACGCAGTACTTC

V: TRBV10-3
J: TRBJ1-2
length: 11
D: NA
size: many
CDR3: CAISELGQYTF
DNA: TGTGCCATCAGTGAGTTGGGCCAGTACACCTTC

V: TRBV5-4
J: TRBJ1-2
length: 16
D: NA
size: few
CDR3: CASSLFTDIYNYGYTF
DNA: TGTGCCAGCAGCTTGTTTACAGACATATATAACTATGGCTACACCTTC

V: TRBV6-2/TRBV6-3
J: TRBJ2-1
length: 12
D: NA
size: NA
CDR3: CVSRRGKGEQFF
DNA: TGTGTCAGCAGACGCGGGAAGGGTGAGCAGTTCTTC

V: TRBV28
J: TRBJ1-2
length: 16
D: NA
size: few
CDR3: CASSSASGGVVYGYTF
DNA: TGTGCCAGCAGTTCCGCCAGCGGGGGCGTAGTCTATGGCTACACCTTC

V: TRBV28
J: TRBJ1-2
length: 13
D: NA
size: NA
CDR3: CASSGQIRYGYTF
DNA: TGTGCCAGCAGCGGGCAAATCCGCTATGGCTACACCTTC

V: TRBV6-2/TRBV6-3
J: TRBJ1-1
length: 13
D: TRBD1
size: NA
CDR3: CASSGQVSTEAFF
DNA: TGTGCCAGCAGTGGACAGGTGAGTACTGAAGCTTTCTTT

V: TRBV12-3/TRBV12-4
J: TRBJ2-7
length: 14
D: NA
size: NA
CDR3: CASSFSGGSYEHYF
DNA: TGTGCCAGCAGTTTTTCGGGCGGGTCCTACGAGCACTACTTC

V: TRBV5-6
J: TRBJ2-5
length: 13
D: NA
size: many
CDR3: CASSLTGEGTQYF
DNA: TGTGCCAGCAGCTTGACTGGAGAGGGGACCCAGTACTTC

V: TRBV11-2
J: TRBJ2-5
length: 15
D: NA
size: NA
CDR3: CACSLGQTFQETQYF
DNA: TGTGCCTGCAGCTTGGGGCAGACCTTCCAAGAGACCCAGTACTTC

V: TRBV6-1
J: TRBJ2-2
length: 14
D: NA
size: NA
CDR3: CTSSESVNIGELFF
DNA: TGTACCAGCAGTGAATCAGTGAACATCGGGGAGCTGTTTTTT

V: TRBV5-4
J: TRBJ2-3
length: 16
D: TRBD2
size: NA
CDR3: CASSLVAGGPTDTQYF
DNA: TGTGCCAGCAGCTTGGTCGCGGGAGGCCCCACAGATACGCAGTATTTT

V: TRBV6-5
J: TRBJ2-5
length: 15
D: NA
size: NA
CDR3: CAGSPRGSRWETQYF
DNA: TGTGCCGGTAGCCCGCGAGGGTCGCGGTGGGAGACCCAGTACTTC

V: TRBV11-1
J: TRBJ2-7
length: 14
D: TRBD1
size: NA
CDR3: CSSSTGTGIYEQYF
DNA: TGTTCCAGCAGCACCGGGACAGGGATATACGAGCAGTACTTC

V: TRBV10-3
J: TRBJ2-1
length: 18
D: TRBD2
size: NA
CDR3: CAISRAEVTSGSMYGQFF
DNA: TGTGCCATCAGTCGGGCGGAAGTGACTAGCGGGAGTATGTATGGGCAGTTCTTC